The rows below give T cell receptor beta chains drawn from one sample of a study of response to subunit inactivated influenza vaccine. TCRdb fed the RT-PCR reads into MiXCR, producing one record per CDR3 protein. Of hundreds of thousands of distinct CDR3 sequences listed, about 14% were seen once; the top ten hold around 7.3%. The material was PBMCs from blood, obtained 14 days before vaccination. The receptors derive from a man aged 45-65 years who received an inactivated influenza vaccine. The CDR3 runs from the conserved cysteine through the conserved F or W. D genes are given only for firm matches. Clone sizes are given selectively: once, few, many, or a class where the clone is expanded.

V: TRBV24-1; J: TRBJ2-1; D: .; size: .; CDR3: CATQGGAHNEQFF; DNA: TGTGCCACCCAAGGGGGGGCCCACAATGAGCAGTTCTTC
V: TRBV11-2; J: TRBJ2-7; D: .; size: .; CDR3: CASSLGTTPYEQYF; DNA: TGTGCCAGCAGCTTAGGCACAACGCCCTACGAGCAGTACTTC
V: TRBV7-6; J: TRBJ2-1; D: .; size: few; CDR3: CASSTRTDSYNEQFF; DNA: TGTGCCAGCAGCACAAGGACAGACTCCTACAATGAGCAGTTCTTC
V: TRBV27; J: TRBJ2-1; D: TRBD2; size: .; CDR3: CASSLSRLGGFNEQFF; DNA: TGTGCCAGCAGTTTATCAAGGCTCGGGGGGTTTAATGAGCAGTTCTTC
V: TRBV4-1; J: TRBJ2-7; D: .; size: .; CDR3: CASSQGAGTGEQYF; DNA: TGCGCCAGCAGCCAAGGGGCAGGCACCGGCGAGCAGTACTTC
V: TRBV7-6; J: TRBJ1-4; D: .; size: .; CDR3: CASSLVGGRNEKLFF; DNA: TGTGCCAGCAGCTTAGTTGGGGGCAGAAATGAAAAACTGTTTTTT
V: TRBV18; J: TRBJ2-2; D: .; size: .; CDR3: CASSRPGQRVTGELFF; DNA: TGTGCCAGCTCACGACCGGGACAGCGGGTCACCGGGGAGCTGTTTTTT
V: TRBV24-1; J: TRBJ2-1; D: .; size: few; CDR3: CATSDLRTDPYNEQFF; DNA: TGTGCCACCAGTGATTTGCGGACGGACCCTTACAATGAGCAGTTCTTC
V: TRBV27; J: TRBJ2-1; D: TRBD2; size: few; CDR3: CASRGPSGTRYNEQFF; DNA: TGTGCCAGCAGGGGTCCTAGCGGGACGCGCTACAATGAGCAGTTCTTC
V: TRBV27; J: TRBJ2-2; D: .; size: .; CDR3: CASRKALLPTGELFF; DNA: TGTGCCAGCAGAAAAGCCCTCCTCCCCACCGGGGAGCTGTTTTTT
V: TRBV28; J: TRBJ1-3; D: TRBD1; size: few; CDR3: CASMTGGSGNTIYF; DNA: TGTGCCAGCATGACAGGGGGATCTGGAAACACCATATATTTT
V: TRBV11-2; J: TRBJ1-2; D: .; size: many; CDR3: CASSLPGGTIGYTF; DNA: TGTGCCAGCAGCTTACCGGGGGGTACCATCGGCTACACCTTC
V: TRBV6-1; J: TRBJ1-5; D: .; size: few; CDR3: CASKDSMNQPQHF; DNA: TGTGCCAGCAAAGACAGTATGAATCAGCCCCAGCATTTT
V: TRBV18; J: TRBJ2-3; D: .; size: few; CDR3: CASSPVLYVATQYF; DNA: TGTGCCAGCTCACCAGTTCTGTATGTGGCTACGCAGTATTTT
V: TRBV20-1; J: TRBJ2-7; D: .; size: .; CDR3: CSARERDVEQYF; DNA: TGCAGTGCTAGAGAAAGGGACGTCGAGCAGTACTTC
V: TRBV27; J: TRBJ2-1; D: .; size: few; CDR3: CASIRFNEQFF; DNA: TGTGCCAGCATCAGGTTCAATGAGCAGTTCTTC
V: TRBV5-1; J: TRBJ2-3; D: .; size: many; CDR3: CASSAGQSFSTDTQYF; DNA: TGCGCCAGCAGCGCGGGACAGTCCTTTAGCACAGATACGCAGTATTTT
V: TRBV20-1; J: TRBJ1-5; D: TRBD1; size: .; CDR3: CSAARQGSGAQHF; DNA: TGCAGTGCTGCCCGACAGGGGTCAGGAGCCCAGCATTTT
V: TRBV30; J: TRBJ2-2; D: .; size: few; CDR3: CALDATNTGELFF; DNA: TGTGCGCTGGACGCTACGAACACCGGGGAGCTGTTTTTT
V: TRBV6-5; J: TRBJ1-6; D: .; size: few; CDR3: CASSYMQGNSPLHF; DNA: TGTGCCAGCAGTTACATGCAGGGAAATTCACCCCTCCACTTT
V: TRBV20-1; J: TRBJ2-3; D: .; size: few; CDR3: CSAIRIGTDTQYF; DNA: TGCAGTGCTATCCGGATAGGCACAGATACGCAGTATTTT
V: TRBV6-5; J: TRBJ2-1; D: .; size: .; CDR3: CASSLGQSYTYNEQFF; DNA: TGTGCCAGCAGTTTAGGACAGTCCTACACCTACAATGAGCAGTTCTTC
V: TRBV29-1; J: TRBJ2-7; D: TRBD2; size: .; CDR3: CSVEVPDGTSGSTYEQYF; DNA: TGCAGCGTTGAAGTCCCGGACGGGACTAGCGGGAGCACCTACGAGCAGTACTTC
V: TRBV6-9; J: TRBJ2-7; D: .; size: many; CDR3: CASTAKNYEQYF; DNA: TGTGCCAGCACCGCGAAGAACTACGAGCAGTACTTC
V: TRBV5-6; J: TRBJ2-1; D: .; size: .; CDR3: CASGFWLSHEQFF; DNA: TGTGCCAGCGGCTTTTGGCTTTCTCATGAGCAGTTCTTC
V: TRBV20-1; J: TRBJ2-1; D: .; size: .; CDR3: CSARDLEGGLFEHNEQFF; DNA: TGCAGTGCTAGAGATCTAGAGGGGGGACTTTTCGAACACAATGAGCAGTTCTTC
V: TRBV5-1; J: TRBJ2-3; D: .; size: few; CDR3: CASSQYRDPKRADTQYF; DNA: TGCGCCAGCAGCCAATACCGGGACCCTAAACGGGCAGATACGCAGTATTTT
V: TRBV6-5; J: TRBJ1-1; D: .; size: many; CDR3: CASSYSPSTGVTEAFF; DNA: TGTGCCAGCAGTTACTCCCCGTCGACAGGAGTTACTGAAGCTTTCTTT
V: TRBV7-2; J: TRBJ2-7; D: .; size: few; CDR3: CASSLGGMFEQYF; DNA: TGTGCCAGCAGCTTAGGGGGAATGTTCGAGCAGTACTTC
V: TRBV19; J: TRBJ1-2; D: TRBD1; size: .; CDR3: CASSIAPGQVLNYGYTF; DNA: TGTGCCAGTAGTATAGCCCCCGGACAGGTGCTCAACTATGGCTACACCTTC
V: TRBV2; J: TRBJ2-5; D: .; size: .; CDR3: CASSQGAQYQETQYF; DNA: TGTGCCAGCAGCCAAGGGGCACAGTACCAAGAGACCCAGTACTTC
V: TRBV6-1; J: TRBJ2-1; D: TRBD2; size: .; CDR3: CASREGLAGYNEQFF; DNA: TGTGCCAGCAGAGAGGGACTAGCGGGCTACAATGAGCAGTTCTTC
V: TRBV7-3; J: TRBJ1-1; D: .; size: .; CDR3: CASSFGLKDTEAFF; DNA: TGTGCCAGCAGCTTCGGATTGAAGGACACTGAAGCTTTCTTT
V: TRBV15; J: TRBJ1-5; D: .; size: .; CDR3: CATSPGGLRDQPQHF; DNA: TGTGCCACCAGCCCGGGGGGTCTTCGGGATCAGCCCCAGCATTTT
V: TRBV5-8; J: TRBJ1-2; D: .; size: few; CDR3: CASSLEGRVNYGYTF; DNA: TGTGCCAGCAGCTTGGAGGGAAGGGTCAACTATGGCTACACCTTC
V: TRBV6-5; J: TRBJ2-1; D: TRBD2; size: .; CDR3: CASSYGVPLASSYNEQFF; DNA: TGTGCCAGCAGTTACGGGGTCCCACTAGCGAGCTCCTACAATGAGCAGTTCTTC
V: TRBV10-3; J: TRBJ2-3; D: .; size: .; CDR3: CATLRRGSSSTDTQYF; DNA: TGTGCCACATTACGGCGGGGCTCCTCTAGCACAGATACGCAGTATTTT
V: TRBV5-8; J: TRBJ2-7; D: .; size: .; CDR3: CASSRGMNEQYF; DNA: TGTGCCAGCAGCCGTGGGATGAACGAGCAGTACTTC
V: TRBV4-2; J: TRBJ2-3; D: TRBD2; size: few; CDR3: CASSQPYLGPSGSLRDTQYF; DNA: TGTGCCAGCAGCCAACCATACTTAGGGCCCAGCGGGAGCCTGCGAGATACGCAGTATTTT
V: TRBV29-1; J: TRBJ2-1; D: TRBD2; size: .; CDR3: CSVERTSGNEQFF; DNA: TGCAGCGTTGAACGGACTAGCGGTAATGAGCAGTTCTTC
V: TRBV11-2; J: TRBJ2-2; D: TRBD2; size: .; CDR3: CASSPHVGPRGDGELFF; DNA: TGTGCCAGCAGCCCCCACGTGGGACCTCGGGGGGACGGGGAGCTGTTTTTT
V: TRBV4-1; J: TRBJ1-5; D: .; size: .; CDR3: CVSSQDGAGGQPQHF; DNA: TGCGTCAGCAGCCAAGATGGCGCAGGAGGGCAGCCCCAGCATTTT
V: TRBV5-1; J: TRBJ2-3; D: TRBD1; size: few; CDR3: CASSVGQDSDTQYF; DNA: TGCGCCAGCAGCGTCGGACAGGATTCAGATACGCAGTATTTT
V: TRBV5-1; J: TRBJ2-5; D: .; size: few; CDR3: CASYRGARETQYF; DNA: TGCGCCAGCTACCGGGGGGCACGGGAGACCCAGTACTTC
V: TRBV18; J: TRBJ2-7; D: .; size: few; CDR3: CASSPLGDRGYEQYF; DNA: TGTGCCAGCTCACCACTCGGGGACCGAGGATACGAGCAGTACTTC
V: TRBV24-1; J: TRBJ2-2; D: .; size: few; CDR3: CATSDGVSHTGELFF; DNA: TGTGCCACCAGTGATGGGGTCTCCCACACCGGGGAGCTGTTTTTT
V: TRBV20-1; J: TRBJ2-3; D: .; size: .; CDR3: CSASEGAGRDTQYF; DNA: TGCAGTGCTAGCGAAGGGGCCGGCAGAGATACGCAGTATTTT
V: TRBV18; J: TRBJ2-2; D: .; size: few; CDR3: CASSPRGNTGELFF; DNA: TGTGCCAGCTCACCACGAGGGAACACCGGGGAGCTGTTTTTT
V: TRBV29-1; J: TRBJ1-5; D: .; size: .; CDR3: CSVLLGGGQPQHF; DNA: TGCAGCGTTCTCCTCGGGGGCGGTCAGCCCCAGCATTTT
V: TRBV12-3/TRBV12-4; J: TRBJ2-5; D: TRBD2; size: many; CDR3: CASSLLAGETQYF; DNA: TGTGCCAGCAGTTTACTAGCGGGGGAGACCCAGTACTTC
V: TRBV10-3; J: TRBJ2-5; D: TRBD1; size: few; CDR3: CATTPGQQETQYF; DNA: TGTGCCACCACACCGGGACAGCAAGAGACCCAGTACTTC
V: TRBV6-1; J: TRBJ2-5; D: .; size: many; CDR3: CASRHLYSEWTETQYF; DNA: TGTGCCAGCAGACATCTATACAGCGAATGGACGGAGACCCAGTACTTC
V: TRBV5-1; J: TRBJ2-5; D: .; size: many; CDR3: CASSFSGGPRETQYF; DNA: TGCGCCAGCAGCTTTAGTGGGGGCCCCCGAGAGACCCAGTACTTC
V: TRBV15; J: TRBJ2-1; D: .; size: few; CDR3: CATSRDRVRSNEQFF; DNA: TGTGCCACCAGCAGAGACAGGGTGCGTTCCAATGAGCAGTTCTTC
V: TRBV7-2; J: TRBJ1-2; D: TRBD1; size: .; CDR3: CASSLALGQGGGYTF; DNA: TGTGCCAGCAGCTTAGCCTTGGGACAGGGGGGTGGCTACACCTTC
V: TRBV6-1; J: TRBJ2-7; D: TRBD1; size: .; CDR3: CASSPTKETGEEQYF; DNA: TGTGCCAGCAGTCCCACCAAGGAGACAGGGGAAGAGCAGTACTTC
V: TRBV2; J: TRBJ2-6; D: .; size: .; CDR3: CASSPGLGANVLTF; DNA: TGTGCCAGCAGTCCAGGGCTAGGGGCCAACGTCCTGACTTTC
V: TRBV10-3; J: TRBJ2-5; D: .; size: few; CDR3: CAISPEGVETQYF; DNA: TGTGCCATCAGCCCCGAGGGGGTAGAGACCCAGTACTTC
V: TRBV19; J: TRBJ1-5; D: TRBD1; size: many; CDR3: CASSRITGTGSPQPQHF; DNA: TGTGCCAGTAGTCGAATTACCGGGACAGGGAGTCCCCAGCCCCAGCATTTT
V: TRBV28; J: TRBJ2-5; D: .; size: many; CDR3: CASSSVLETQYF; DNA: TGTGCCAGCAGTTCCGTATTGGAGACCCAGTACTTC